The subject of this entry is one T cell receptor beta chain. This sample stems from a study of blood T cell repertoires in COVID-19. CDR3 size: 15 residues. The table came from immunoSEQ multiplex PCR; TCRdb's copy has only in-frame clones and leaves some out. The profile covers around 87,000 clones, with approximately 90% appearing a single time and roughly 8.7% taken by the ten largest. Sequences were obtained from peripheral blood. V usage is TRBV21-1 and J usage is TRBJ2-5; the D segment call TRBD1 is taken from the table without a DNA check. TRBV21-1 is listed as a pseudogene. This receptor was taken from a man in his fifties with acute or convalescent COVID-19. The CDR3 sequence is CASPPPWGSQETQYF. CDR3 DNA: TGTGCCAGCCCTCCTCCATGGGGCTCCCAAGAGACCCAGTACTTC.